The 9 T cell receptor beta chains reported below all come from one sample, sequenced in a study of T cell responses to AZD1222 COVID-19 vaccine (dated by TCRdb to 2020 to 2023). In the paper's terms, the time point label means: baseline before first vaccination. Libraries were prepared through the immunoSEQ multiplex PCR assay. This is the immuneACCESS table as TCRdb keeps it, with only in-frame sequences that have V and J called. A part of the clones is gone; compared with another copy, unresolved V genes explain less than half, and the rest is unexplained. The sample table contains about 140,000 clones; only one count was recorded for over 75% of them. Of the sample, over 3.5% is held by the ten largest clones. The material was peripheral blood, obtained on day 0 of AZD1222 vaccination. The receptors shown here come from an adult in good health.

V usage is TRBV29-1 and J usage is TRBJ1-6; a weak D match, TRBD1 (5 bases). The CDR3 length is 11 residues. The ends were cut back, 7 bases at V and 8 bases at J, with 9 bases in the middle. Germline CDR1 reads SQVTM; CDR2 reads ANQGSEA. Here the CDR3 DNA reads TGCAGCGCGGGGGAAGATTCACCCCTCCACTTT. Protein product: CSAGEDSPLHF.

This clone has only a few counts. The chain combines TRBV7-9 with TRBJ1-1; D unclear. Trimming pared 4 bases from V and 6 bases from J, leaving 9 bases between. CDR1 and CDR2 (germline): SEHNR, FQNEAQ (reference sequence). The CDR3 covers 12 residues. The CDR3 spells CASSWTLPEAFF. The DNA of the CDR3 is TGTGCCAGCAGCTGGACTTTGCCTGAAGCTTTCTTT.

The V call is TRBV6-5, the J call TRBJ1-1; D may be TRBD1 (5 bases). The V end lost 2 bases, the J end lost 0 bases, and 10 bases lay between the germline ends. Per germline, CDR1 MNHEY and CDR2 SVGAGI. This CDR3 has 15 amino acids. CDR3 in DNA: TGTGCCAGCAGTTACGGAGGGGATTTGAACACTGAAGCTTTCTTT. Translating it yields CASSYGGDLNTEAFF.

This clone was seen only a few times. This chain joins TRBV6-6 and TRBJ2-7; TRBD1 might be the D (5 bases). With 5 bases removed from V and 0 bases from J, the gap between germline ends came to 14 bases. The CDR3 is 15 amino acids. Germline loops: CDR1 MNHNY, CDR2 SVGAGI (reference sequence). The CDR3 DNA reads as TGTGCCAGCAGTCAGACAGCCCAATCCTCCTACGAGCAGTACTTC. As protein: CASSQTAQSSYEQYF.

The rearrangement links TRBV25-1 to TRBJ2-7, with a weak D call TRBD2 (6 bases). The CDR3 runs 14 residues. Germline CDR1 is MGHDK and CDR2 is SYGVNS. The V end was cut by 4 bases, the J end by 5 bases, with 15 bases between. The CDR3 loop reads CASSVFGRTHEQYF. The CDR3 DNA reads TGTGCCAGCAGTGTGTTCGGGAGAACACACGAGCAGTACTTC.

The chain has TRBV6-1 and TRBJ2-5; weak D call: TRBD2 (5 bases). The V and J ends lost 0 bases and 6 bases respectively, with 20 bases between them. The CDR3 loop spans 17 amino acids. Germline lookup yields CDR1 MNHNS and CDR2 SASEGT. In nucleotides, the CDR3 is TGTGCCAGCAGTGAAGCGATTTCGGGGTCGTTTGTCAAGACCCAGTACTTC. This gives the protein CASSEAISGSFVKTQYF.

The CDR3 sequence: CASSARQVNSPLHF. The CDR3 DNA follows: TGTGCCAGTAGTGCCCGTCAGGTTAATTCACCCCTCCACTTT. This chain connects TRBV19 to TRBJ1-6; D is undetermined. CDR1 LNHDA and CDR2 SQIVND come from the germline V gene (reference sequence). V gave up 5 bases and J gave up 6 bases, with 11 bases separating them. CDR3 size: 14 residues.

This clone has only one observation. J is TRBJ2-3 and V is TRBV6-6, with unresolved D. Trimming shortened V by 5 bases and J by 6 bases, and 15 bases separated the two germline ends. CDR3 length: 14 amino acids. Germline loops: CDR1 MNHNY, CDR2 SVGAGI (reference sequence). CDR3 residues: CASSPWGSRDTQYF. The CDR3 DNA follows: TGTGCCAGCAGTCCCTGGGGATCCAGGGATACGCAGTATTTT.

This clone was detected only a few times. Other DNA sequences in this sample translate to the same CDR3. The chain is built from TRBV12-3 or TRBV12-4 and TRBJ1-1; TRBD1 agrees at 9 bases. V shed 6 bases, J shed 4 bases, and the junction held 3 bases outside the gene matches. This CDR3 has 13 amino acids. CDR3 nucleotides: TGTGCCAGCAGGGACAGGGGAGGCACTGAAGCTTTCTTT. Its translation is CASRDRGGTEAFF.